These 25 T cell receptor beta chains were all obtained from the same sample, sequenced in a study of shared clonotypes between healthy human individuals. The table came from immunoSEQ multiplex PCR; TCRdb's copy has only in-frame clones and leaves some out. Of 1.6 million or so clones in the sample, just under 99% were seen once. Sequenced: naive CD4+ T cells sorted from blood. Noted subset: CD45RA+ positively selected. The receptor source for this set is a man in his thirties or forties in good health.

The chain links TRBV7-2 to TRBJ2-3, with 13 nucleotides matching TRBD2. CDR1 is SGHTA and CDR2 is FQGNSA in the germline V gene. V was clipped by 3 bases and J by 4 bases; unmatched bases: 4. CDR3 length: 16 amino acids. CDR3 loop: CASSLRTSGSPDTQYF. The CDR3 nucleotides are TGTGCCAGCAGCTTGAGGACTAGCGGGAGTCCAGATACGCAGTATTTT.

This clone came up once. This sequence joins TRBV5-4 and TRBJ2-2; the D is unclear. CDR3 length equals 15 residues. V gave up 2 bases and J gave up 2 bases, with 10 bases separating them. Germline V gene sequence: CDR1 SGHNT, CDR2 YYREEE (reference sequence). The CDR3 DNA is TGTGCCAGCAGCTTTACTTCAACTAACACCGGGGAGCTGTTTTTT. It encodes CASSFTSTNTGELFF.

The genes are TRBV5-5 and TRBJ2-3; the D is unclear. Germline V lookup: CDR1 SGHKS, CDR2 YYEKEE (reference sequence). With 4 bases removed from V and 0 bases from J, the gap between germline ends came to 9 bases. The CDR3 has 14 amino acids. The DNA of the CDR3 is TGTGCCAGCAGCCCCTTGCCTAGCACAGATACGCAGTATTTT. Encoded protein: CASSPLPSTDTQYF.

The chain combines TRBV19 with TRBJ1-2; D is unresolved. V was cut by 7 bases and J by 3 bases, with 9 bases left in between. The CDR3 has 12 amino acids. Germline CDR1 LNHDA, CDR2 SQIVND (reference sequence). In nucleotides, the CDR3 is TGTGCCAGTATGGTGGACTACTATGGCTACACCTTC. This sequence encodes CASMVDYYGYTF.

The chain has TRBV2 and TRBJ2-7; TRBD2 matches 7 bases. Germline V gives CDR1 SNHLY, CDR2 FYNNEI. The V segment lost 6 bases and the J segment 0 bases; nucleotides outside the gene matches: 11. The CDR3 sequence is 16 residues long. The DNA of the CDR3 is TGTGCCAGCAGGGATAAGATGGGGGACTACTCCTACGAGCAGTACTTC. Its protein product is CASRDKMGDYSYEQYF.

DNA for the CDR3: TGCAGCTTACAACAGGGGGTTAGCACTGAAGCTTTCTTT. Residues: CSLQQGVSTEAFF. The V call is TRBV29-1, the J call TRBJ1-1; 8 nucleotides match TRBD1. CDR3 length: 13 residues. Looked up from germline, CDR1 is SQVTM and CDR2 is ANQGSEA. Germline trimming cut 8 bases from V and 4 bases from J; bases unmatched to any gene: 9.

The chain has TRBV18 and TRBJ2-5; D call uncertain. The CDR3 sequence is 13 residues long. V lost 2 bases and J lost 5, with 9 bases in between. Germline CDR1 and CDR2: KGHSH and LQKENI. CDR3 amino acids: CASSPLPGETQYF. The CDR3 bases are TGTGCCAGCTCACCATTACCCGGCGAGACCCAGTACTTC.

This rearrangement joins TRBV5-5 to TRBJ2-1; the match to TRBD2 covers 10 bases. J lost 7 bases, V lost 2 bases, and 3 bases had no gene match. The CDR3 consists of 14 residues. CDR1 and CDR2 (germline): SGHKS, YYEKEE (reference sequence). The chain's CDR3 is CASSFGLAANEQFF. DNA of the CDR3: TGTGCCAGCAGCTTCGGACTAGCGGCTAATGAGCAGTTCTTC. Complete variable domain (other parts from reference TRBV5-5 and TRBJ2-1): DAGVTQSPTHLIKTRGQQVTLRCSPISGHKSVSWYQQVLGQGPQFIFQYYEKEERGRGNFPDRFSARQFPNYSSELNVNALLLGDSALYLCASSFGLAANEQFFGPGTRLTVL.

The V and J genes are TRBV18 and TRBJ2-7, with D unclear. From germline, CDR1 is KGHSH and CDR2 LQKENI. The ends were cut back, 3 bases at V and 3 bases at J, with 15 bases in the middle. This CDR3 is built from 15 residues. The CDR3 is CASSPKQVGYYEQYF. The CDR3 DNA sequence: TGTGCCAGCTCACCGAAGCAGGTTGGTTACTACGAGCAGTACTTC.

The rearrangement links TRBV15 to TRBJ2-7; 7 nucleotides line up with TRBD1. The CDR3 is made up of 15 amino acids. Germline V gene lookup returns CDR1 LNHNV and CDR2 YYDKDF (reference sequence). The V and J ends lost 0 bases and 2 bases, in that order; junction bases with no gene match: 4. CDR3 DNA sequence: TGTGCCACCAGCAGAGAAAAGGGGGCCCCCTACGAGCAGTACTTC. It encodes CATSREKGAPYEQYF.

This clone appeared once. The genes are TRBV2 and TRBJ2-7, with 7 bases lining up with TRBD2. This CDR3 is 13 amino acids long. V gave up 11 bases and J gave up 3 bases; unmatched junction bases: 10. Germline-derived CDR1 and CDR2 are SNHLY and FYNNEI. In DNA, the CDR3 is TGTGCCCGTGGTGGTAGCGGGCTCTACGAGCAGTACTTC. Protein product: CARGGSGLYEQYF.

This clone was picked up one time. The rearrangement uses TRBV30 and TRBJ2-1, with D possibly being TRBD1 or TRBD2 (6 bases each). The CDR3 contains 17 residues. Germline CDR1 GTSNPN, CDR2 SVGIG (reference sequence). Between the trimmed V and J ends, which lost 3 bases and 5 bases, there was a span of 23 bases. The CDR3 region has the DNA TGTGCCTGGAGGCACGGTCGGGGGCTTTCCGTCAACAATGAGCAGTTCTTC. Its translation is CAWRHGRGLSVNNEQFF.

This chain joins TRBV5-1 and TRBJ2-7, with D uncertain. CDR1 is SGHRS and CDR2 is YFSETQ in the germline V gene. The CDR3 covers 14 residues. V lost 4 bases to trimming and J lost 0 bases, with 11 bases between them. DNA of the CDR3: TGCGCCAGCAGCCCCGGTAGCAACTCCTACGAGCAGTACTTC. Translation: CASSPGSNSYEQYF. The full variable domain, with the rest looked up from reference TRBV5-1 and TRBJ2-7, is KAGVTQTPRYLIKTRGQQVTLSCSPISGHRSVSWYQQTPGQGLQFLFEYFSETQRNKGNFPGRFSGRQFSNSRSEMNVSTLELGDSALYLCASSPGSNSYEQYFGPGTRLTVT.

This chain links TRBV7-2 with TRBJ2-1, with D possibly matching TRBD2 (6 bases). Trimming took off 7 bases at V and 6 bases at J, with 16 bases between the two ends. Germline loops: CDR1 SGHTA, CDR2 FQGNSA. This CDR3 contains 14 residues. The CDR3 loop reads CASTEKRLVNEQFF. CDR3 coding DNA: TGTGCCAGCACAGAAAAGCGACTAGTCAATGAGCAGTTCTTC.

The CDR3 loop reads CASSLGRAGANVLTF. CDR3 in DNA: TGTGCCAGCAGCTTAGGCCGGGCTGGGGCCAACGTCCTGACTTTC. The chain uses TRBV11-3 and TRBJ2-6; D remains ambiguous. This CDR3 has 15 residues. Germline CDR1 is SGHNT and CDR2 is YENEEA. V was cut by 1 base and J by 2 bases, with 6 bases left in between.

The chain carries TRBV27 and TRBJ2-7, with D maybe TRBD2 (6 bases). The CDR3 covers 15 residues. Germline V gene lookup returns CDR1 MNHEY and CDR2 SMNVEV (reference sequence). V was pared by 6 bases and J by 4 bases, with 19 bases between. CDR3 sequence reads: CASSPQPGTQYEQYF. The CDR3 DNA follows: TGTGCCAGCAGCCCACAACCAGGGACTCAGTACGAGCAGTACTTC.

V is TRBV5-1 and J is TRBJ1-3; a possible D gene is TRBD1 (5 bases). The CDR3 has 17 residues. V lost 1 base and J lost 4, with 18 bases in between. Germline CDR1 SGHRS, CDR2 YFSETQ. The CDR3 DNA reads TGCGCCAGCAGCTTGCTCCCCGGGACTCCAGGGGGAAACACCATATATTTT. It is translated as CASSLLPGTPGGNTIYF. The full variable domain, completed using reference TRBV5-1 and TRBJ1-3, is KAGVTQTPRYLIKTRGQQVTLSCSPISGHRSVSWYQQTPGQGLQFLFEYFSETQRNKGNFPGRFSGRQFSNSRSEMNVSTLELGDSALYLCASSLLPGTPGGNTIYFGEGSWLTVV.

V is TRBV5-6 and J is TRBJ2-7, with TRBD1 as a possible D gene (6 bases). V was trimmed by 7 bases and J by 3 bases, leaving 11 bases between them. In germline, CDR1 is SGHDT, CDR2 YYEEEE. This CDR3 has 12 amino acids. CDR3 DNA sequence: TGTGCCAGCTTCGCAGGGGACTACGAGCAGTACTTC. Amino acids: CASFAGDYEQYF.

The gene calls are TRBV28 and TRBJ2-6; a possible D gene is TRBD1 (6 bases). V was trimmed by 9 bases and J by 0 bases, leaving 12 bases between them. CDR1 is MDHEN, CDR2 SYDVKM, per germline. There are 15 residues in the CDR3. The DNA for the CDR3 is TGTGCCAGTCTGACAGGTAGCTCTGGGGCCAACGTCCTGACTTTC. This translates into CASLTGSSGANVLTF. The full variable domain, with the rest looked up from reference TRBV28 and TRBJ2-6, is DVKVTQSSRYLVKRTGEKVFLECVQDMDHENMFWYRQDPGLGLRLIYFSYDVKMKEKGDIPEGYSVSREKKERFSLILESASTNQTSMYLCASLTGSSGANVLTFGAGSRLTVL.

The V gene is TRBV11-3, the J gene TRBJ2-3, with 10 bases fitting TRBD1. V was pared by 1 base and J by 1 base, with 2 bases of the junction left unmatched. CDR1 SGHNT and CDR2 YENEEA come from the germline V gene. CDR3 length: 16 amino acids. CDR3 sequence: CASSLGGTGGTDTQYF. In nucleotides, the CDR3 is TGTGCCAGCAGCTTAGGAGGGACAGGGGGCACAGATACGCAGTATTTT. Together with reference TRBV11-3 and TRBJ2-3, the CDR3 gives the full variable domain: EAGVVQSPRYKIIEKKQPVAFWCNPISGHNTLYWYLQNLGQGPELLIRYENEEAVDDSQLPKDRFSAERLKGVDSTLKIQPAELGDSAVYLCASSLGGTGGTDTQYFGPGTRLTVL.

The chain carries TRBV2 and TRBJ1-5; D unresolved. Germline V CDR1 and CDR2: SNHLY, FYNNEI. This CDR3 is built from 15 residues. V gave up 4 bases and J gave up 7 bases, with 17 bases separating them. In DNA, the CDR3 is TGTGCCAGCAGTGTTTCCCCACGCTCGGGGCAGCCCCAGCATTTT. This translates into CASSVSPRSGQPQHF.

The chain recombines TRBV7-2 with TRBJ2-7; 7 bases fit TRBD2. The CDR3 loop spans 15 amino acids. Per the germline V gene, CDR1 is SGHTA and CDR2 is FQGNSA. V shed 2 bases, J shed 4 bases, and the junction held 8 bases outside the gene matches. The CDR3 coding sequence is TGTGCCAGCAGCTTATGGTTGCGGGAGACGTACGAGCAGTACTTC. It translates to CASSLWLRETYEQYF. Together with reference TRBV7-2 and TRBJ2-7, the CDR3 gives the full variable domain: GAGVSQSPSNKVTEKGKDVELRCDPISGHTALYWYRQSLGQGLEFLIYFQGNSAPDKSGLPSDRFSAERTGGSVSTLTIQRTQQEDSAVYLCASSLWLRETYEQYFGPGTRLTVT.

The rearrangement uses TRBV7-2 and TRBJ2-1; tentative D call: TRBD1 (5 bases). Deletions cut 1 base from V and 1 base from J, with 14 bases between. CDR3 length: 17 amino acids. Germline CDR1 and CDR2: SGHTA and FQGNSA. The CDR3: CASSLEGPLPSYNEQFF. In DNA, the CDR3 is TGTGCCAGCAGCTTAGAGGGGCCCCTCCCATCCTACAATGAGCAGTTCTTC. Supplemented by reference TRBV7-2 and TRBJ2-1, the full variable domain reads GAGVSQSPSNKVTEKGKDVELRCDPISGHTALYWYRQSLGQGLEFLIYFQGNSAPDKSGLPSDRFSAERTGGSVSTLTIQRTQQEDSAVYLCASSLEGPLPSYNEQFFGPGTRLTVL.

The chain combines TRBV5-5 with TRBJ2-1; D possibly matches TRBD1 or TRBD2 (5 bases each). Germline assignment: CDR1 SGHKS and CDR2 YYEKEE (reference sequence). CDR3 size: 15 residues. Trimming removed 0 bases at V and 5 bases at J, with 12 bases between. This chain's CDR3 is CASSLVSGSHNEQFF. In DNA, the CDR3 is TGTGCCAGCAGCTTGGTGTCAGGGAGCCACAATGAGCAGTTCTTC. The full variable domain, rest sourced from reference TRBV5-5 and TRBJ2-1, is DAGVTQSPTHLIKTRGQQVTLRCSPISGHKSVSWYQQVLGQGPQFIFQYYEKEERGRGNFPDRFSARQFPNYSSELNVNALLLGDSALYLCASSLVSGSHNEQFFGPGTRLTVL.

This clone was counted once. The chain links TRBV11-2 to TRBJ2-1, with D unclear. Germline CDR1 SGHAT, CDR2 FQNNGV. The CDR3 spans 13 residues. The germline V and J ends were trimmed by 1 base and 3 bases, with 4 bases remaining between them. The CDR3 DNA reads TGTGCCAGCAGCTTAGGCAACTACAATGAGCAGTTCTTC. It translates to CASSLGNYNEQFF.